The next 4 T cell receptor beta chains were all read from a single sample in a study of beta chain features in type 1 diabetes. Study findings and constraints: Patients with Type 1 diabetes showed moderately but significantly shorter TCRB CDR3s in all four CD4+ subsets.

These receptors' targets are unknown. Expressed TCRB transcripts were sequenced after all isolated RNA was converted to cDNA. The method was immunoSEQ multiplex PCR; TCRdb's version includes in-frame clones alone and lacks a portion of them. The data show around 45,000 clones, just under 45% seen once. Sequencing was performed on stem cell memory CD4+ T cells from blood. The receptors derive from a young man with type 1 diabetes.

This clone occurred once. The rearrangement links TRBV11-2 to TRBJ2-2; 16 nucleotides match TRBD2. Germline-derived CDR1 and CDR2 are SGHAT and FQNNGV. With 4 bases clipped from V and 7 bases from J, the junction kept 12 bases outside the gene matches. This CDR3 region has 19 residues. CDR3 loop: CASSSIIGTSGRADGELFF. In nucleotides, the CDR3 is TGTGCCAGCAGCTCAATAATCGGGACTAGCGGGAGGGCCGACGGGGAGCTGTTTTTT.

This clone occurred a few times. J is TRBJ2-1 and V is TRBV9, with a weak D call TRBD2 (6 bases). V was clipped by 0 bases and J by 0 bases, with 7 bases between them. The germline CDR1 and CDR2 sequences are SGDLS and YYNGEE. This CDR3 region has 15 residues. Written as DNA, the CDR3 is TGTGCCAGCAGCGTAGGACTAGGCTCCTACAATGAGCAGTTCTTC. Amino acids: CASSVGLGSYNEQFF. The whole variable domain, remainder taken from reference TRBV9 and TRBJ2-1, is DSGVTQTPKHLITATGQRVTLRCSPRSGDLSVYWYQQSLDQGLQFLIQYYNGEERAKGNILERFSAQQFPDLHSELNLSSLELGDSALYFCASSVGLGSYNEQFFGPGTRLTVL.

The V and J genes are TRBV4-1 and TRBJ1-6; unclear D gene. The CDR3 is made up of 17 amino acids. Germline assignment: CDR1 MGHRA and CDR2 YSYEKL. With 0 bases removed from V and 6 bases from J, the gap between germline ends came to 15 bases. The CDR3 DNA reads TGCGCCAGCAGCCAAGAGCGGAGCGGGAGGAGTAATTCACCCCTCCACTTT. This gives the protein CASSQERSGRSNSPLHF.

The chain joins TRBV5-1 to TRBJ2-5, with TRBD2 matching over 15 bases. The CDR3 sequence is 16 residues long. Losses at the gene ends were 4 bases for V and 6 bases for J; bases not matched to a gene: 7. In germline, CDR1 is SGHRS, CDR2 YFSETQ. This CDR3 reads CASSQGLAGGFQTQYF. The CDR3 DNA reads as TGCGCCAGCAGCCAGGGACTAGCGGGAGGTTTTCAGACCCAGTACTTC.